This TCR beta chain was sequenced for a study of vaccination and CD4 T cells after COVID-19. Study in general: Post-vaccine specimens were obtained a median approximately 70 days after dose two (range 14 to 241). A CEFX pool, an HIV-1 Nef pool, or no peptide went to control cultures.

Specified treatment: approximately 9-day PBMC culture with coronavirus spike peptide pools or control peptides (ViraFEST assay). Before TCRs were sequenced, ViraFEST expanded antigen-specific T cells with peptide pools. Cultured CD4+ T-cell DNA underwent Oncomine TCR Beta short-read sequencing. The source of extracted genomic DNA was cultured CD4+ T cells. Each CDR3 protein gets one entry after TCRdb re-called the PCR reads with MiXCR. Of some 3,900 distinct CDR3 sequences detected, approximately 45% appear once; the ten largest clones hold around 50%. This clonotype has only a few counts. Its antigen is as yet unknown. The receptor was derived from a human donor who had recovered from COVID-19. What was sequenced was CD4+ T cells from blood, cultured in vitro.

CDR3: CASSPPPRQAGNTIYF. DNA for the CDR3: TGTGCCAGCAGCCCCCCACCTCGACAGGCCGGAAACACCATATATTTT. The V call is TRBV7-9, the J call TRBJ1-3, with D maybe TRBD1 (6 bases). CDR1 is SEHNR, CDR2 FQNEAQ, per germline (reference sequence). The CDR3 totals 16 residues. Trimming cost V 5 bases and J 4 bases, with 18 bases left between them.